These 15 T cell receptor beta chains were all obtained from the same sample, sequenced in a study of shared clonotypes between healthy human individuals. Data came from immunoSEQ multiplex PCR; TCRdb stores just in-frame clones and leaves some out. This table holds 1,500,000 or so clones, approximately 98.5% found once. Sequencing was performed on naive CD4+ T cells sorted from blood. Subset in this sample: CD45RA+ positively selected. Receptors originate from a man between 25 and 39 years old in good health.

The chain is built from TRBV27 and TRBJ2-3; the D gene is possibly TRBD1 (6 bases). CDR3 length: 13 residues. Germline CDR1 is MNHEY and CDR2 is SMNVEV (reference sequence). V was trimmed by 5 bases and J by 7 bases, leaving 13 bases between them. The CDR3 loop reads CASSAGTSYTQYF. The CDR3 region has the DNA TGTGCCAGCAGTGCTGGGACATCCTATACGCAGTATTTT.

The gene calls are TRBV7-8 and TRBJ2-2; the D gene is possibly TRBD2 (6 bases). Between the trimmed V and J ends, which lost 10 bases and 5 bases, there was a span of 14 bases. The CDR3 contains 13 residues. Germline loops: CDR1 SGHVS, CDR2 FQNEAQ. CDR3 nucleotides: TGTGCCATCCTCGGGACTGTAACCGGGGAGCTGTTTTTT. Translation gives CAILGTVTGELFF.

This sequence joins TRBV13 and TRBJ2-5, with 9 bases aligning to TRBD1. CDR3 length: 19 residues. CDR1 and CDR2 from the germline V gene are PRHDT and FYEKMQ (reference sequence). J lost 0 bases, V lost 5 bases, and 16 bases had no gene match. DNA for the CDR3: TGTGCCAGCAGCCAACGGAGAACAGGGGGCGCGGGGTACCAAGAGACCCAGTACTTC. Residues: CASSQRRTGGAGYQETQYF.

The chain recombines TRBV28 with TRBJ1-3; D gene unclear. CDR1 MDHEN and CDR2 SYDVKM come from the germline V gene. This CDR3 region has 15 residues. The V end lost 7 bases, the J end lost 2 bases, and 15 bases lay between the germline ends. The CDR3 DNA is TGTGCCAGCAACAGTTTGAGCAGTACTGGAAACACCATATATTTT. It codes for CASNSLSSTGNTIYF.

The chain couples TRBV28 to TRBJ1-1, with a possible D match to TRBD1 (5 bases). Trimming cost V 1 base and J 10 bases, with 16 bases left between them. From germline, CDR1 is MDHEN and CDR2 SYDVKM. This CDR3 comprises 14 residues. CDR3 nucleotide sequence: TGTGCCAGCAGTTTATTGCGACTGACCGGGACAGCTTTCTTT. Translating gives CASSLLRLTGTAFF.

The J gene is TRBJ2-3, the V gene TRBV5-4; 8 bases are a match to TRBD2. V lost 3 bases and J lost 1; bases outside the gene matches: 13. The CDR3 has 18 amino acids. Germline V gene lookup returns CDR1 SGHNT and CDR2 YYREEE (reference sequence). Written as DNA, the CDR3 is TGTGCCAGCAGCTGGGGACTAAGCGGGAGTACGGGCACAGATACGCAGTATTTT. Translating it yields CASSWGLSGSTGTDTQYF. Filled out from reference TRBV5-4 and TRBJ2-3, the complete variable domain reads ETGVTQSPTHLIKTRGQQVTLRCSSQSGHNTVSWYQQALGQGPQFIFQYYREEENGRGNFPPRFSGLQFPNYSSELNVNALELDDSALYLCASSWGLSGSTGTDTQYFGPGTRLTVL.

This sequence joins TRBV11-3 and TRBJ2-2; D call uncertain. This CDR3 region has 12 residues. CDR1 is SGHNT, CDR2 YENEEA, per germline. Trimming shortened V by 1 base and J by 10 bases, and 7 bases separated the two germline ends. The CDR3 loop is CASSLVLKELFF. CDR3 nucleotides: TGTGCCAGCAGCTTAGTACTGAAGGAGCTGTTTTTT.

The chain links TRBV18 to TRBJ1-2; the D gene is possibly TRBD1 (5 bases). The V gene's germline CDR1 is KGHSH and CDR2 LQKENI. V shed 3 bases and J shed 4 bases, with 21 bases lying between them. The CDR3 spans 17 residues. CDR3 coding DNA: TGTGCCAGCTCACCCCAATCCCGGTTGACAGATTTCTATGGCTACACCTTC. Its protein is CASSPQSRLTDFYGYTF.

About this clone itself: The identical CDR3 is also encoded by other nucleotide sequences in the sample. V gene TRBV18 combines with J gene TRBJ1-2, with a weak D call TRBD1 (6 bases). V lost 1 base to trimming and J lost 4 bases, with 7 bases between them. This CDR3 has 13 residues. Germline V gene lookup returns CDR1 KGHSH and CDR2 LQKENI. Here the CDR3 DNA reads TGTGCCAGCTCACCACTGGGGGCCTATGGCTACACCTTC. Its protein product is CASSPLGAYGYTF.

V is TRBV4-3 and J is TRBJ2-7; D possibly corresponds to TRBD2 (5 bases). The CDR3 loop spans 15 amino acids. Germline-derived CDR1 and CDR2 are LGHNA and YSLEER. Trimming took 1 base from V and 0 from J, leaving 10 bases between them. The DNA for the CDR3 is TGCGCCAGCAGCCAAGGAGGACTCCTCTCCTACGAGCAGTACTTC. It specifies CASSQGGLLSYEQYF.

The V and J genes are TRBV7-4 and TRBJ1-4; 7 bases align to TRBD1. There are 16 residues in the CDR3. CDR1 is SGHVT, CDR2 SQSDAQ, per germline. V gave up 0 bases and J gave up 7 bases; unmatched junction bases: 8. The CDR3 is CASSLAQGGLGEKLFF. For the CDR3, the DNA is TGTGCCAGCAGCTTAGCGCAGGGGGGGCTTGGTGAAAAACTGTTTTTT.

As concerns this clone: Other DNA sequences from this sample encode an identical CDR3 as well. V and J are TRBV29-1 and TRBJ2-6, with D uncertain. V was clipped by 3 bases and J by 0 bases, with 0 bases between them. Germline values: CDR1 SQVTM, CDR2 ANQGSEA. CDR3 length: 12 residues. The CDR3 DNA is TGCAGCGTTGACTCTGGGGCCAACGTCCTGACTTTC. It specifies CSVDSGANVLTF.

CDR3 in amino acids: CASRLGGAGNTIYF. DNA of the CDR3: TGTGCCAGCCGACTTGGGGGAGCGGGAAACACCATATATTTT. The chain couples TRBV6-5 to TRBJ1-3; D possibly corresponds to TRBD1 (5 bases). Germline V gives CDR1 MNHEY, CDR2 SVGAGI. This CDR3 spans 14 amino acids. The V and J ends lost 8 bases and 4 bases respectively, with 15 bases between them.

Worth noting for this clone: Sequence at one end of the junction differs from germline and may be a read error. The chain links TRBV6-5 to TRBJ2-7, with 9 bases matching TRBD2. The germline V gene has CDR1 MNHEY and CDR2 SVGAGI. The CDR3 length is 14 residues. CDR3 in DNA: TGTGCCAGCAGTTATTTCCGCGGGGGGGCTTCTATCAACTTC. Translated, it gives CASSYFRGGASINF.

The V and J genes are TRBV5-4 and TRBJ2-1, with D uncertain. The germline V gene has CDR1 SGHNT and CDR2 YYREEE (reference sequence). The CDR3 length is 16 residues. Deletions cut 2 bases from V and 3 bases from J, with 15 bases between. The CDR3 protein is CASSFHVMVGYNEQFF. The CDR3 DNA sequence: TGTGCCAGCAGCTTCCACGTGATGGTGGGCTACAATGAGCAGTTCTTC.